This T cell receptor beta chain was identified in a study of T-cell reconstitution after alpha-beta-depleted transplantation in children. The CDR3 totals 16 residues. J gave up 3 bases and V 5 bases, and 11 bases lay outside the gene matches. Germline CDR1 SEHNR, CDR2 FQNEAQ (reference sequence). This sample's TCRbeta library carried unique molecular identifier barcodes. TCRdb fed the PCR reads into MiXCR, producing one record per CDR3 protein. The sample has 200,000 to 300,000 distinct CDR3 sequences, 12% seen once; the top ten hold approximately 2.4%. As concerns this clonotype: This clone may be a read error of a much larger clone one base away.

Sequenced here: PBMCs from the stem cell graft donor, sampled from the stem cell graft. This chain uses TRBV7-9 with TRBJ1-1; 8 nucleotides match TRBD1. The origin of this receptor is a human donor who donated a stem cell graft to a child with acute lymphoblastic leukemia. CDR3 region: CASSPRAGGLHTEAFF. In nucleotides, the CDR3 is TGTGCCAGCAGCCCGCGGGCAGGGGGCTTGCACACTGAAGCTTTCTTT. Drawing the rest from reference TRBV7-9 and TRBJ1-1, the complete variable domain is DTGVSQNPRHKITKRGQNVTFRCDPISEHNRLYWYRQTLGQGPEFLTYFQNEAQLEKSRLLSDRFSAERPKGSFSTLEIQRTEQGDSAMYLCASSPRAGGLHTEAFFGQGTRLTVV.